The 4 T cell receptor beta chains below were found in one sample sequenced in a study of post-analysis software for immune sequencing data. Study conclusions and caveats: Five TRBV segments, including TRBV5-6, TRBV5-1 and TRBV20-1, were more frequent in patients than controls.

Unique-molecular-identifier-tagged TCR beta cDNA libraries were used. Each CDR3 protein gets one entry after TCRdb re-called the PCR reads with MiXCR. The sample comprises some 500,000 distinct CDR3 sequences, 45% of which are singletons, and roughly 12% rests with the top ten. The antigens of these receptors remain unknown. Sequencing was carried out using blood. The receptor source for this set is a girl aged 5 to 17 with multiple sclerosis.

The CDR3 sequence is CASSLSVGELNTGELFF. The DNA of the CDR3 is TGTGCCAGCAGTTTATCCGTCGGGGAGTTAAACACCGGGGAGCTGTTTTTT. The gene calls are TRBV12-3 or TRBV12-4 and TRBJ2-2, with TRBD2 as a possible D gene (5 bases). V dropped 2 bases and J dropped 2 bases, with 15 bases sitting between them. This CDR3 has 17 amino acids.

The chain joins TRBV20-1 to TRBJ2-7; the match to TRBD2 covers 10 bases. V lost 7 bases to trimming and J lost 1 base; unmatched junction nucleotides: 10. The CDR3 extends over 15 amino acids. CDR1 is DFQATT, CDR2 SNEGSKA, per germline (reference sequence). DNA for the CDR3: TGCAGTGGTAAACCTCCGGGACTAGCGTCCTACGAGCAGTACTTC. Protein product: CSGKPPGLASYEQYF.

This clonotype was recorded only once. This chain links TRBV6-5 with TRBJ2-5; 10 bases match TRBD1. The J call may be faulty, since TRBJ2-7 better matches the DNA end. Germline CDR1 and CDR2: MNHEY and SVGAGI. The CDR3 loop spans 15 amino acids. CDR3 DNA sequence: TGTGCCAGCAGACATGGACAGGGGGGTTGCGACGAGCAGTACTTC. Protein sequence: CASRHGQGGCDEQYF.

The rearrangement joins TRBV12-3 or TRBV12-4 to TRBJ1-2; the match to TRBD1 covers 9 bases. The CDR3 sequence is 13 residues long. The J segment lost 5 bases and the V segment lost 6 bases, leaving 4 bases of the junction unmatched. The CDR3 coding sequence is TGTGCCAGCAGAAGAGGGACAGGGTATGGCTACACCTTC. Residues: CASRRGTGYGYTF.